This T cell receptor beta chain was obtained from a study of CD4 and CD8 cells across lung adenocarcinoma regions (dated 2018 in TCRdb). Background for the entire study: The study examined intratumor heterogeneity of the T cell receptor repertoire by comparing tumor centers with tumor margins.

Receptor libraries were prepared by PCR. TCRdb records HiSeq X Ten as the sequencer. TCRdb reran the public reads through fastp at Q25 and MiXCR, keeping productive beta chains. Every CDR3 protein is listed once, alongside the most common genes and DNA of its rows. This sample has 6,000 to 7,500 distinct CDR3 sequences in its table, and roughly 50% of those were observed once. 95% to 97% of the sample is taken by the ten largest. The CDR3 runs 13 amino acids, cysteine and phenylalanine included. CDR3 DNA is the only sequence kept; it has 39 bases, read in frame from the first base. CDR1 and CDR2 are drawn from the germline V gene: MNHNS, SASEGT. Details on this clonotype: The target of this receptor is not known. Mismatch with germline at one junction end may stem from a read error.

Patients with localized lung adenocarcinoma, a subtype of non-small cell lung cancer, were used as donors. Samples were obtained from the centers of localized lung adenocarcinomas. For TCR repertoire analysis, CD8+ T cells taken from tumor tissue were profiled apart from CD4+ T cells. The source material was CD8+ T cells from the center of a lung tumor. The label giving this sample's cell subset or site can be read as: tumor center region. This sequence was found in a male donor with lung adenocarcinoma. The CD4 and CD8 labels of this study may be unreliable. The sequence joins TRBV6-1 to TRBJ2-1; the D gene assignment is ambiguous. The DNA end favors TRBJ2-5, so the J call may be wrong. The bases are TGTGCCATCAGTGAAGGCTTACAAGAGACCCAGTACTTC. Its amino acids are CAISEGLQETQYF.